What follows are 30 T cell receptor beta chains derived from one specimen sequenced in a study of regulatory T cells in long-lasting Graves disease. iRepertoire HTBI primers and Arm-PCR of CDR3 regions built TCR beta libraries. TCRdb passed the multiplex PCR reads through MiXCR, listing each CDR3 protein once. The data hold about 540,000 distinct CDR3 sequences, with roughly 14% observed a single time. The time point was: newly diagnosed GD, antithyroid drugs for less than 3 months. RNA extracted from PBMCs served as the sequencing template. The data were also submitted as part of a second study, on T cells in Graves' hyperthyroidism and ophthalmopathy.

Sequencing was performed on peripheral blood mononuclear cells (PBMCs), taken at new diagnosis, from a patient treated with antithyroid drugs. The receptors originated from a man younger than 40 with Graves disease.

This clonotype was recorded a few times. In nucleotides, the CDR3 is TGTGCCATCAGTGGCCACCTGTTCTCTAGCGGGACAGATACGCAGTATTTT. It encodes CAISGHLFSSGTDTQYF. The V gene is TRBV10-3, the J gene TRBJ2-3; 8 nucleotides align to TRBD2. J was trimmed by 3 bases and V by 4 bases; bases with no gene match: 12. Germline V gene lookup returns CDR1 ENHRY and CDR2 SYGVKD. The CDR3 loop spans 17 amino acids.

The sample holds many counts of this clonotype. V gene TRBV29-1 combines with J gene TRBJ2-3, with D possibly matching TRBD2 (6 bases). Trimming took off 0 bases at V and 7 bases at J, with 11 bases between the two ends. This CDR3 contains 13 residues. Germline V gives CDR1 SQVTM, CDR2 ANQGSEA. CDR3 loop: CSVEDGSRNTQYF. Written as DNA, the CDR3 is TGCAGCGTTGAAGACGGGAGCAGAAATACGCAGTATTTT.

The J gene is TRBJ2-7, the V gene TRBV10-3, with 7 bases lining up with TRBD2. Germline V lookup: CDR1 ENHRY, CDR2 SYGVKD. CDR3 size: 14 residues. With 10 bases clipped from V and 6 bases from J, the junction kept 15 bases outside the gene matches. In DNA, the CDR3 is TGTGCCACCTCCTTTGGGCGGGAGATCGGCGAGCAGTACTTC. It codes for CATSFGREIGEQYF.

The rearrangement joins TRBV20-1 to TRBJ2-2; D possibly corresponds to TRBD2 (6 bases). The germline gives CDR1 DFQATT, CDR2 SNEGSKA (reference sequence). V dropped 0 bases and J dropped 8 bases, with 16 bases sitting between them. This CDR3 has 15 amino acids. The CDR3 sequence: CSARDQKPSEGELFF. The DNA of the CDR3 is TGCAGTGCTAGAGACCAGAAGCCTAGCGAGGGGGAGCTGTTTTTT.

This clonotype occurred many times. The chain couples TRBV12-3 or TRBV12-4 to TRBJ1-6; D may be TRBD1 (6 bases). V was clipped by 5 bases and J by 9 bases, with 20 bases between them. The CDR3 sequence is 16 residues long. CDR3 protein: CASSPGVPGFGSPLHF. CDR3 nucleotide sequence: TGTGCCAGCAGTCCAGGGGTTCCAGGGTTTGGTTCACCCCTCCACTTT.

This clonotype has a count of ten or more. V and J are TRBV6-1 and TRBJ1-3; D unclear. Germline V gene data show CDR1 as MNHNS and CDR2 as SASEGT. The length of the CDR3 is 15 residues. Trimming shortened V by 0 bases and J by 4 bases, and 10 bases separated the two germline ends. The CDR3 DNA reads TGTGCCAGCAGTGAAGCGGAGGGTTTCGGAAACACCATATATTTT. Translated: CASSEAEGFGNTIYF.

This clonotype was detected ten times or more. CDR3 sequence (DNA): TGTGCCAGCAGTTGGACCAAGTTAGATACGCAGTATTTT. This gives the protein CASSWTKLDTQYF. The gene calls are TRBV12-3 or TRBV12-4 and TRBJ2-3; no clear D. The CDR3 is 13 residues long. Trimming took off 4 bases at V and 5 bases at J, with 10 bases between the two ends.

There are a few counts of this clonotype. The chain uses TRBV27 and TRBJ2-3; 8 nucleotides match TRBD1. Germline values: CDR1 MNHEY, CDR2 SMNVEV (reference sequence). The V gene end was trimmed by 5 bases and the J gene end by 4 bases; junction bases not matched to a gene: 8. The CDR3 sequence is 15 residues long. CDR3 residues: CASSPSDRVADTQYF. Written as DNA, the CDR3 is TGTGCCAGCAGTCCATCGGACAGGGTTGCAGATACGCAGTATTTT.

This clonotype has at least ten counts. The chain recombines TRBV24-1 with TRBJ2-7, with a tentative D call TRBD2 (5 bases). The V and J ends lost 4 bases and 0 bases respectively, with 15 bases between them. The CDR3 loop spans 16 amino acids. Germline loops: CDR1 KGHDR, CDR2 SFDVKD. The CDR3: CATSDPTEGGSYEQYF. Written as DNA, the CDR3 is TGTGCCACCAGTGACCCAACCGAGGGCGGCTCCTACGAGCAGTACTTC.

This clonotype came up many times. The chain combines TRBV20-1 with TRBJ2-5; TRBD2 agrees at 7 bases. Losses at the gene ends were 1 base for V and 2 bases for J; bases not matched to a gene: 4. This CDR3 contains 14 residues. Germline V CDR1 and CDR2: DFQATT, SNEGSKA (reference sequence). The CDR3 here is CSARVGSGQETQYF. The CDR3 bases are TGCAGTGCTAGAGTGGGTAGCGGGCAAGAGACCCAGTACTTC.

This clonotype has a count of ten or more. The gene calls are TRBV7-2 and TRBJ1-5; D uncertain. V lost 1 base and J 1 base, leaving 8 bases between the germline ends. Germline lookup yields CDR1 SGHTA and CDR2 FQGNSA. This CDR3 is built from 15 residues. DNA for the CDR3: TGTGCCAGCAGCTTAGAGTCAGCCAGCAATCAGCCCCAGCATTTT. This encodes CASSLESASNQPQHF.

This clonotype was seen more than once but under ten times. The J gene is TRBJ1-1, the V gene TRBV20-1, with D tentatively TRBD1 (5 bases). The CDR3 runs 14 residues. Germline V gives CDR1 DFQATT, CDR2 SNEGSKA (reference sequence). The V gene lost 0 bases and the J gene lost 5 bases, with 13 bases spanning the gap. CDR3 bases: TGCAGTGCTAGAGATCTGGGGGGGATGACTGAAGCTTTCTTT. It specifies CSARDLGGMTEAFF.

This clonotype showed up many times. The chain couples TRBV2 to TRBJ2-5, with D perhaps being TRBD1 or TRBD2 (6 bases each). V lost 6 bases and J 4 bases, leaving 9 bases between the germline ends. CDR3 size: 12 residues. Germline V gene lookup returns CDR1 SNHLY and CDR2 FYNNEI. The DNA for the CDR3 is TGTGCCAGCAGCGGGGGCCGAGAGACCCAGTACTTC. Its translation: CASSGGRETQYF.

This clonotype has at least ten counts. This chain joins TRBV19 and TRBJ2-1, with 12 nucleotides matching TRBD2. This CDR3 comprises 15 residues. Germline lookup yields CDR1 LNHDA and CDR2 SQIVND (reference sequence). V dropped 4 bases and J dropped 3; count of bases not matched to a gene: 1. The CDR3 coding sequence is TGTGCCAGTAGTACTAGCGGGAGGGTCTACAATGAGCAGTTCTTC. Translating gives CASSTSGRVYNEQFF.

The rearrangement links TRBV30 to TRBJ1-5, with D possibly TRBD1 on 6 matching bases. Per germline, CDR1 GTSNPN and CDR2 SVGIG (reference sequence). This CDR3 has 16 residues. The V and J ends lost 1 base and 0 bases respectively, with 13 bases between them. Here the CDR3 DNA reads TGTGCCTGGAGTGGCCCGACAGGATATAGCAATCAGCCCCAGCATTTT. Translated, it gives CAWSGPTGYSNQPQHF.

For the CDR3, the DNA is TGCAGTGCTAGAGATCCGACTAGCGGAGATCACAATGAGCAGTTCTTC. Translated: CSARDPTSGDHNEQFF. The V and J genes are TRBV20-1 and TRBJ2-1; 9 bases are a match to TRBD2. J gave up 5 bases and V 0 bases, and 8 bases lay outside the gene matches. Germline V gene sequence: CDR1 DFQATT, CDR2 SNEGSKA (reference sequence). The CDR3 is 16 amino acids.

At least ten counts were recorded for this clonotype. This chain joins TRBV6-1 and TRBJ2-7; maybe TRBD1 (6 bases). V was shortened by 7 bases and J by 3 bases, with 19 bases between the two germline ends. Germline V gene lookup returns CDR1 MNHNS and CDR2 SASEGT. CDR3 length: 15 amino acids. CDR3 protein: CASNPGLDRDYEQYF. The DNA for the CDR3 is TGTGCCAGCAACCCCGGGTTGGACAGAGACTACGAGCAGTACTTC.

There are a few counts of this clonotype. The CDR3 DNA sequence: TGTGCCACCAGGTGGGGGGGGATGGGTGAGCAGTTCTTC. Its translation is CATRWGGMGEQFF. This chain links TRBV24-1 with TRBJ2-1, with 7 bases matching TRBD2. The CDR3 length is 13 residues. Trimming removed 7 bases from V and 9 bases from J; junction bases left unmatched: 8. CDR1 and CDR2 from the germline V gene are KGHDR and SFDVKD.

This clonotype has ten or more counts. This sequence joins TRBV2 and TRBJ1-4, with 9 bases lining up with TRBD1. The trim removed 4 bases at V and 6 bases at J, leaving 3 bases unmatched. The germline CDR1 and CDR2 sequences are SNHLY and FYNNEI. The CDR3 totals 14 residues. The CDR3 coding sequence is TGTGCCAGCAGTGGGCGGACAGGGGATGAAAAACTGTTTTTT. It encodes CASSGRTGDEKLFF.

This clonotype was observed at least ten times. The chain employs TRBV20-1 and TRBJ1-1; the D gene is possibly TRBD1 (5 bases). CDR1 and CDR2 from the germline V gene are DFQATT and SNEGSKA (reference sequence). The CDR3 extends over 13 amino acids. V was trimmed by 3 bases and J by 4 bases, leaving 12 bases between them. The CDR3 is CSASKGGGTEAFF. The DNA for the CDR3 is TGCAGTGCTAGCAAGGGTGGGGGCACTGAAGCTTTCTTT.

The chain uses TRBV19 and TRBJ1-5; TRBD1 agrees at 10 bases. V trimming: 4 bases; J trimming: 4 bases; junction bases outside the gene matches: 4. The V gene's germline CDR1 is LNHDA and CDR2 SQIVND (reference sequence). The CDR3 covers 15 residues. As DNA, the CDR3 is TGTGCCAGTAGTAAGGACAGGGGGTCAAATCAGCCCCAGCATTTT. Protein product: CASSKDRGSNQPQHF.

This clonotype was seen ten or more times. The rearrangement uses TRBV18 and TRBJ2-1; D might be TRBD2 (5 bases). Germline assignment: CDR1 KGHSH and CDR2 LQKENI. Trimming took 2 bases from V and 8 from J, leaving 10 bases between them. This CDR3 comprises 13 residues. The CDR3 sequence: CASSPGSEHEQFF. The CDR3 region has the DNA TGTGCCAGCTCACCAGGGAGCGAGCATGAGCAGTTCTTC.

This clonotype has a count of ten or more. V usage is TRBV11-2 and J usage is TRBJ2-1; possibly TRBD1 or TRBD2 for D (6 bases each). Trimming took 3 bases from V and 8 from J, leaving 11 bases between them. This CDR3 has 13 residues. CDR1 is SGHAT and CDR2 is FQNNGV in the germline V gene. CDR3 nucleotide sequence: TGTGCCAGCAGCTTCGAAAGGGGGGATGAGCAGTTCTTC. It specifies CASSFERGDEQFF. Combining the CDR3 with reference TRBV11-2 and TRBJ2-1 gives the whole variable domain EAGVAQSPRYKIIEKRQSVAFWCNPISGHATLYWYQQILGQGPKLLIQFQNNGVVDDSQLPKDRFSAERLKGVDSTLKIQPAKLEDSAVYLCASSFERGDEQFFGPGTRLTVL.

Only a few counts were recorded for this clonotype. This chain connects TRBV27 to TRBJ2-3; 11 nucleotides agree with TRBD2. The germline V gene has CDR1 MNHEY and CDR2 SMNVEV (reference sequence). V dropped 6 bases and J dropped 4; count of bases not matched to a gene: 12. There are 17 residues in the CDR3. The CDR3 region is CASRTKTSGTGADTQYF. The CDR3 DNA reads as TGTGCCAGCAGGACTAAGACTAGCGGGACCGGGGCAGATACGCAGTATTTT.

This clonotype has ten or more counts. This sequence joins TRBV29-1 and TRBJ1-2, with 11 bases lining up with TRBD1. The J segment lost 8 bases and the V segment lost 3 bases, leaving 8 bases of the junction unmatched. CDR1 and CDR2 from the germline V gene are SQVTM and ANQGSEA. This CDR3 is built from 14 residues. DNA for the CDR3: TGCAGCGTTGAGTGGGGACAGGGGGAAAAGGGCTACACCTTC. Encoded protein: CSVEWGQGEKGYTF.

In its sample, this clonotype was seen many times. This chain uses TRBV20-1 with TRBJ2-7, with 7 positions matching TRBD2. Germline CDR1 and CDR2: DFQATT and SNEGSKA (reference sequence). Trimming cost V 3 bases and J 2 bases; bases outside gene matches: 13. CDR3 length equals 16 residues. The CDR3 region is CSASPYSGKFTYEQYF. The CDR3 DNA reads as TGCAGTGCTAGTCCCTACAGCGGGAAGTTTACCTACGAGCAGTACTTC.

This clonotype was seen many times. J is TRBJ2-2 and V is TRBV2, with D tentatively TRBD2 (6 bases). Germline V lookup: CDR1 SNHLY, CDR2 FYNNEI. Trimming took off 6 bases at V and 8 bases at J, with 25 bases between the two ends. This CDR3 comprises 17 residues. CDR3 DNA sequence: TGTGCCAGCAGGACCTACTTAGCGGATCTGGGGTTAGGGGAGCTGTTTTTT. Translated: CASRTYLADLGLGELFF.

Many counts were recorded for this clonotype. V is TRBV12-3 or TRBV12-4 and J is TRBJ1-5; D gene ambiguous. The CDR3 spans 14 residues. Trimming cost V 6 bases and J 2 bases, with 11 bases left between them. CDR3: CASRLDGGNQPQHF. Written as DNA, the CDR3 is TGTGCCAGCAGGCTGGATGGAGGCAATCAGCCCCAGCATTTT.

The rearrangement links TRBV27 to TRBJ2-3; D is perhaps TRBD2 (5 bases). The CDR3 spans 15 residues. Germline-derived CDR1 and CDR2 are MNHEY and SMNVEV (reference sequence). V was shortened by 3 bases and J by 7 bases, with 17 bases between the two germline ends. Here the CDR3 DNA reads TGTGCCAGCAGTTTCACTTTCTCGGACTGGTATACGCAGTATTTT. Its protein is CASSFTFSDWYTQYF.

The chain recombines TRBV9 with TRBJ2-4; no reliable D call. Trimming stripped 2 bases from V and 8 bases from J, with 8 bases between. The length of the CDR3 is 12 residues. CDR1 and CDR2 from the germline V gene are SGDLS and YYNGEE. CDR3 loop: CASSVEQDIQYF. The CDR3 nucleotides read TGTGCCAGCAGCGTGGAACAAGACATTCAGTACTTC.